These T cell receptor beta chains were read from a single sample in a study of T cells in Graves' hyperthyroidism and ophthalmopathy. Each CDR3 protein gets one entry after TCRdb re-called the multiplex PCR reads with MiXCR. This table has a few hundred thousand distinct CDR3 sequences, 15% to 20% appearing once. Specimen: blood. The receptor source for this set is a woman younger than 35 with Graves' hyperthyroidism. Both conserved end residues are trimmed from each CDR3. D genes are given only for firm matches.

ASSYGLVSGELF TRBV6-2/TRBV6-3 12 NA TRBJ2-2
ASSRGRSGNTIY TRBV13 12 NA TRBJ1-3
AVESANQPQH TRBV28 10 NA TRBJ1-5
ASTTGGLGYT TRBV12-3/TRBV12-4 10 TRBD1 TRBJ1-2
ASSLLQGSHGYT TRBV5-1 12 NA TRBJ1-2
ASSYVDRLNYGYT TRBV6-5 13 NA TRBJ1-2
ASSEPVYQGNQPQH TRBV6-1 14 NA TRBJ1-5
ASRPSGGGRRTGELF TRBV6-4 15 TRBD2 TRBJ2-2
SGLRAMNTEAF TRBV29-1 11 NA TRBJ1-1
ASSPGTASHEGTEAF TRBV18 15 TRBD1 TRBJ1-1
ANTTLAETQY TRBV12-3/TRBV12-4 10 NA TRBJ2-5
ASRSQGISNQPQH TRBV12-3/TRBV12-4 13 NA TRBJ1-5
ASSSQTGRNGYT TRBV27 12 TRBD1 TRBJ1-2
ASSPKATEAF TRBV11-2 10 NA TRBJ1-1
ASSQLAGVTDTQY TRBV3-1 13 TRBD2 TRBJ2-3
ASSLGGGQAGAF TRBV7-6 12 NA TRBJ1-1
SALMGGPNTEAF TRBV20-1 12 NA TRBJ1-1
SARDQYTGSYEQY TRBV20-1 13 NA TRBJ2-7
SASGTGINQPQH TRBV20-1 12 TRBD1 TRBJ1-5
ASSRTGGTYGYT TRBV6-1 12 TRBD1 TRBJ1-2
ASSGQDLEQY TRBV7-9 10 TRBD1 TRBJ2-7
ASSIISGLNQPQH TRBV19 13 NA TRBJ1-5
ASSEALGVETEAF TRBV2 13 NA TRBJ1-1
ASGHSYEQY TRBV6-1 9 NA TRBJ2-7
ASSYSSSGDQETQY TRBV6-5 14 TRBD2 TRBJ2-5
ASSARTLLNRAGYHGYT TRBV6-1 17 NA TRBJ1-2
AWGLAGGYEQY TRBV30 11 TRBD2 TRBJ2-7
ASFDRTNTGELF TRBV6-5 12 NA TRBJ2-2
ATSDHSGGRETQY TRBV24-1 13 TRBD2 TRBJ2-5
ASQGVRDRSFGEQY TRBV27 14 TRBD1 TRBJ2-7
ASSQGLNQANTEAF TRBV4-2 14 NA TRBJ1-1
ASSLTGGTYEQY TRBV11-2 12 TRBD1 TRBJ2-7
ASTKRVAGDSSYEQY TRBV2 15 TRBD2 TRBJ2-7
ASSLAGSGDTEAF TRBV5-1 13 NA TRBJ1-1
ASSLGQEAEAF TRBV11-1 11 NA TRBJ1-1
AWTPLGRLNTEAF TRBV30 13 NA TRBJ1-1
ASSPSRGRVTEAF TRBV12-3/TRBV12-4 13 TRBD1 TRBJ1-1
ASSQASGRYEQY TRBV3-1 12 TRBD2 TRBJ2-7
SGTRKQETQY TRBV29-1 10 NA TRBJ2-5
ASSYLISGQRNYGYT TRBV6-5 15 NA TRBJ1-2
AISDRVGGAPSYEQY TRBV10-3 15 TRBD2 TRBJ2-7
ASSHQNQETQY TRBV7-2 11 NA TRBJ2-5
ASSLSGETYEQY TRBV3-1 12 TRBD2 TRBJ2-7
SVLKGLAGGKQY TRBV29-1 12 TRBD2 TRBJ2-7
SARQGLAVNYEQY TRBV20-1 13 TRBD2 TRBJ2-7